The source of this T cell receptor beta chain is a study of control samples from healthy donors and cancer patients. This table comes from immunoSEQ multiplex PCR, and its TCRdb copy is limited to in-frame clones, with some not included. The sample has 75,000 to 100,000 clones, 80% to 90% seen once. The sequence was collected from a man aged 25-40 years in good health. Specimen: blood.

The DNA for the CDR3 is TGTGCCTGGAGTGTAAGATCGGGCCTCTCTGGAAACACCATATATTTT. Its translation: CAWSVRSGLSGNTIYF. The chain links TRBV30 to TRBJ1-3; no clear D. The CDR3 length is 16 residues. Trimming cost V 0 bases and J 0 bases, with 12 bases left between them. CDR1 GTSNPN and CDR2 SVGIG come from the germline V gene (reference sequence).